This T cell receptor beta chain was observed in a study of breast tumors, draining lymph nodes, adjacent tissues. Notes on the study in general: Compared with basal-like, luminal-like tumors shared significantly more repertoire with nontumor tissue. Tumor TCR diversity was below lymph nodes but above nontumor tissue.

TCRdb called the multiplex PCR reads again in MiXCR, with one record for every CDR3 protein. Here the sample spans under 300,000 distinct CDR3 sequences, about 34% being singletons. Many counts were recorded for this clonotype. Its antigen remains unknown. V was trimmed by 1 base and J by 7 bases, leaving 13 bases between them. From germline, CDR1 is SQVTM and CDR2 ANQGSEA. This CDR3 comprises 13 residues. Samples came from axillary lymph nodes draining the breast cancer. This receptor was taken from a female donor with breast cancer. Some clones in this sample may be carry-over from other donors' samples. The rearrangement joins TRBV29-1 to TRBJ2-5, with D possibly matching TRBD1 (5 bases). The sequencing sample was made of axillary lymph node tissue. Here the CDR3 DNA reads TGCAGCGTTGAAGGTCAGACAGAGCCGACCCAGTACTTC. This encodes CSVEGQTEPTQYF.